The entry that follows covers one TCR beta chain sequence. In patients aged 18 to 65, hyperthyroidism was newly diagnosed, with duration under 2 months. The sample originates from a study of T cells in Graves' hyperthyroidism and ophthalmopathy. RNA transcripts provided the source from which TCR beta CDR3 regions were amplified. TCR CDR3 regions were first amplified by RT-PCR with HTBI primers. Each CDR3 protein gets one entry after TCRdb re-called the multiplex PCR reads with MiXCR. The table shows 550,000 to 800,000 distinct CDR3 sequences, with approximately 15% occurring only once. The V gene's germline CDR1 is SQVTM and CDR2 ANQGSEA. V gave up 4 bases and J gave up 4 bases, with 13 bases separating them. The CDR3 is 13 amino acids.

The source material was blood. V usage is TRBV29-1 and J usage is TRBJ1-1, with D possibly matching TRBD1 (6 bases). This receptor was obtained from a man in his forties or fifties with Graves' hyperthyroidism. CDR3 DNA sequence: TGCAGCGTTGGATACAGGGCGGGCACTGAAGCTTTCTTT. Its translation: CSVGYRAGTEAFF.